The clone carrying this TCR beta chain was counted many times. Its antigen is unidentified. RNA transcripts yielded amplified TCR beta CDR3 regions. After a first-round RT-PCR with HTBI primers, a second-round multiplex PCR was run. TCRdb re-called the multiplex PCR reads with MiXCR, one entry per CDR3 protein. The table records hundreds of thousands of distinct CDR3 sequences, around 21% of them present only once. This specimen belongs to a study of Graves' ophthalmopathy and Graves' hyperthyroidism. Study observations and caveats: In blood appeared most of the expanded thyroid clonotypes whose frequency exceeded 0.001.

CDR1 and CDR2 from the germline V gene are MNHEY and SVGEGT. This CDR3 has 13 amino acids. V shed 4 bases and J shed 6 bases, with 12 bases lying between them. This TCR came from a young woman with stable Graves' hyperthyroidism. Sequenced input: peripheral blood. The genes are TRBV6-2 or TRBV6-3 and TRBJ2-5, with TRBD2 as a possible D gene (6 bases). CDR3 DNA: TGTGCCAGCAGTTGGGCCGGGAGAAAGACCCAGTACTTC. Translated, it gives CASSWAGRKTQYF.